This entry lists 29 T cell receptor beta chains sequenced from one sample in a study of cytomegalovirus exposure and HLA in healthy donors. Amplification used 60 Vbeta primers and 13 Jbeta primers. TCRdb's table, derived via immunoSEQ multiplex PCR, lists solely in-frame clones and lacks some. The top ten hold 1.3% of the sample, which has approximately 170,000 clones, about 84% seen once. The sample taken for sequencing was PBMCs. These receptors were collected from a man aged 45 to 65 in good health and CMV-seropositive.

V and J are TRBV27 and TRBJ2-7, with 7 positions matching TRBD1. The CDR3 loop spans 12 amino acids. V shed 4 bases, J shed 5 bases, and the junction held 2 bases outside the gene matches. The germline V gene encodes CDR1 MNHEY and CDR2 SMNVEV (reference sequence). This chain's CDR3 is CASSYRGDEQYF. The CDR3 bases are TGTGCCAGCAGTTACAGGGGCGACGAGCAGTACTTC.

V gene TRBV4-1 combines with J gene TRBJ1-5; a weak D match, TRBD1 (5 bases). Germline V gene lookup returns CDR1 MGHRA and CDR2 YSYEKL. Trimming took off 0 bases at V and 6 bases at J, with 12 bases between the two ends. The CDR3 sequence is 15 residues long. The CDR3 DNA sequence: TGCGCCAGCAGCCAAGAAAATCAGGGTGGTCAGCCCCAGCATTTT. This codes for CASSQENQGGQPQHF.

There are a few counts of this clone. The gene calls are TRBV27 and TRBJ1-2; 9 bases map to TRBD1. Germline CDR1 and CDR2: MNHEY and SMNVEV (reference sequence). V gave up 8 bases and J gave up 3 bases; unmatched junction bases: 1. The CDR3 is 12 amino acids. CDR3 protein: CASWTGDYGYTF. The DNA for the CDR3 is TGTGCCAGCTGGACAGGGGACTATGGCTACACCTTC.

The V gene is TRBV6-5, the J gene TRBJ2-7; D perhaps matches TRBD1 (5 bases). Germline V gene lookup returns CDR1 MNHEY and CDR2 SVGAGI. V lost 6 bases and J lost 3, with 18 bases in between. CDR3 length: 15 amino acids. DNA of the CDR3: TGTGCCAGCAGGGCCTACCATCAGGGCGGCTACGAGCAGTACTTC. Protein: CASRAYHQGGYEQYF.

This chain links TRBV28 with TRBJ2-7, with D maybe TRBD2 (6 bases). The length of the CDR3 is 12 residues. Germline V lookup: CDR1 MDHEN, CDR2 SYDVKM. The V gene lost 6 bases and the J gene lost 7 bases, with 13 bases spanning the gap. DNA of the CDR3: TGTGCCAGCAGAGAAAAGGGAGGTGAGCAGTACTTC. The encoded protein is CASREKGGEQYF.

The chain is built from TRBV2 and TRBJ1-4; TRBD1 agrees at 10 bases. The CDR3 consists of 17 residues. Germline trimming cut 6 bases from V and 7 bases from J; bases unmatched to any gene: 14. Germline CDR1 and CDR2: SNHLY and FYNNEI. CDR3 region: CASRPGTGASVGEKLFF. Here the CDR3 DNA reads TGTGCCAGCAGGCCCGGGACAGGGGCCTCTGTGGGTGAAAAACTGTTTTTT.

The V gene is TRBV28, the J gene TRBJ2-7; 10 nucleotides align to TRBD2. Germline assignment: CDR1 MDHEN and CDR2 SYDVKM. The CDR3 loop spans 14 amino acids. V lost 6 bases, J lost 3 bases, and 5 bases stayed unmatched. The CDR3: CASSLLAGIYEQYF. Written as DNA, the CDR3 is TGTGCCAGCAGCCTACTAGCGGGAATCTACGAGCAGTACTTC.

V usage is TRBV18 and J usage is TRBJ2-5; 7 bases fit TRBD1. Germline loops: CDR1 KGHSH, CDR2 LQKENI. This CDR3 spans 15 amino acids. Germline trimming cut 5 bases from V and 3 bases from J; bases unmatched to any gene: 9. The CDR3 spells CASSSNRGSEETQYF. The CDR3 nucleotides read TGTGCCAGCTCATCGAACAGGGGAAGCGAAGAGACCCAGTACTTC.

A few counts support this clone. The rearrangement uses TRBV30 and TRBJ2-2, with 8 bases matching TRBD2. CDR1 is GTSNPN and CDR2 is SVGIG in the germline V gene (reference sequence). CDR3 length: 14 residues. The ends lost 2 bases at V and 4 bases at J; junction bases unmatched: 3. CDR3 DNA sequence: TGTGCCTGGAGTAGCGGGAGCACCACCGGGGAGCTGTTTTTT. Encoded protein: CAWSSGSTTGELFF.

The chain has TRBV5-1 and TRBJ1-1, with a possible D match to TRBD1 (6 bases). This CDR3 is 13 amino acids long. Germline values: CDR1 SGHRS, CDR2 YFSETQ. Deletions cut 0 bases from V and 11 bases from J, with 14 bases between. CDR3 nucleotide sequence: TGCGCCAGCAGCTTGGAGGCAGGGGTAAAGGCTTTCTTT. Translating it yields CASSLEAGVKAFF.

The sample holds one count of this clone. The chain recombines TRBV9 with TRBJ2-6; D is ambiguous. CDR1 and CDR2 from the germline V gene are SGDLS and YYNGEE. V was clipped by 0 bases and J by 4 bases, with 11 bases between them. The CDR3 is 16 amino acids. The CDR3 DNA sequence: TGTGCCAGCAGCGTAGTATCAGGTTTCGGGGCCAACGTCCTGACTTTC. Translated, it gives CASSVVSGFGANVLTF.

This chain uses TRBV27 with TRBJ1-5; unclear D gene. V was shortened by 4 bases and J by 3 bases, with 13 bases between the two germline ends. The germline CDR1 and CDR2 sequences are MNHEY and SMNVEV (reference sequence). The CDR3 covers 15 residues. The CDR3 spells CASSSSLTVNQPQHF. DNA for the CDR3: TGTGCCAGCAGTTCGTCCCTAACGGTCAATCAGCCCCAGCATTTT.

Concerning this clone: In the same sample, other DNA sequences code for this CDR3. The V call is TRBV5-1, the J call TRBJ2-7; 10 nucleotides align to TRBD2. Germline CDR1 SGHRS, CDR2 YFSETQ. Germline trimming cut 0 bases from V and 2 bases from J; bases unmatched to any gene: 5. The CDR3 is 16 residues long. CDR3 DNA: TGCGCCAGCAGCTTGGGGCTAGCGGGAGCGGCCTACGAGCAGTACTTC. As protein: CASSLGLAGAAYEQYF.

The CDR3 nucleotides read TGTGCCAGCAGCGCACAGGGGCCAGATACGCAGTATTTT. This sequence encodes CASSAQGPDTQYF. J is TRBJ2-3 and V is TRBV9, with 7 bases aligning to TRBD1. CDR1 and CDR2 (germline): SGDLS, YYNGEE. This CDR3 is 13 amino acids long. V lost 3 bases, J lost 4 bases, and 2 bases stayed unmatched.

This rearrangement joins TRBV2 to TRBJ2-7; 10 bases align to TRBD2. Trimming took 5 bases from V and 3 from J; bases not matched to a gene: 4. The germline CDR1 and CDR2 sequences are SNHLY and FYNNEI. This CDR3 comprises 14 residues. Written as DNA, the CDR3 is TGTGCCAGCAGTCCCCCTAGCGGGAGCTACGAGCAGTACTTC. Translation gives CASSPPSGSYEQYF.

V usage is TRBV6-5 and J usage is TRBJ2-1, with a tentative D call TRBD2 (6 bases). The CDR3 sequence is 15 residues long. Trimming cost V 5 bases and J 4 bases, with 15 bases left between them. Germline V CDR1 and CDR2: MNHEY, SVGAGI. CDR3 bases: TGTGCCAGCAGTCGGAACGGGGGTTCATACAATGAGCAGTTCTTC. Protein product: CASSRNGGSYNEQFF.

The J gene is TRBJ1-1, the V gene TRBV7-9, with D possibly TRBD1 on 6 matching bases. V was pared by 5 bases and J by 5 bases, with 18 bases between. The CDR3 has 15 residues. Germline V CDR1 and CDR2: SEHNR, FQNEAQ (reference sequence). The CDR3 sequence is CASSPGGGARTEAFF. The CDR3 coding sequence is TGTGCCAGCAGCCCTGGGGGGGGCGCGAGGACTGAAGCTTTCTTT.

The rearrangement links TRBV19 to TRBJ2-4, with TRBD2 as a possible D gene (6 bases). The V end was cut by 6 bases, the J end by 1 base, with 25 bases between. The CDR3 is 19 residues long. Germline assignment: CDR1 LNHDA and CDR2 SQIVND (reference sequence). CDR3 bases: TGTGCCAGTAGACAATCCGGGAGAACTAACCTAATGGCCAAAAACATTCAGTACTTC. Its translation is CASRQSGRTNLMAKNIQYF.

The count of this clone is one. The chain recombines TRBV7-3 with TRBJ2-3, with a possible D match to TRBD2 (6 bases). Germline V lookup: CDR1 SGHTA, CDR2 FQGTGA. CDR3 length: 14 residues. Trimming pared 5 bases from V and 4 bases from J, leaving 13 bases between. The CDR3 region is CASSGTGTSDTQYF. CDR3 nucleotides: TGTGCCAGCAGCGGTACCGGGACTTCAGATACGCAGTATTTT.

This sequence joins TRBV27 and TRBJ1-2; TRBD1 aligns across 7 bases. The V gene end was trimmed by 8 bases and the J gene end by 6 bases; junction bases not matched to a gene: 9. Germline V gene data show CDR1 as MNHEY and CDR2 as SMNVEV (reference sequence). The CDR3 is 13 amino acids. In DNA form, the CDR3 reads TGTGCCAGCGGGCGAGACAGGGATGATGGCTACACCTTC. It is translated as CASGRDRDDGYTF.

This clone turned up a few times. V usage is TRBV4-1 and J usage is TRBJ2-7, with 11 bases identical to TRBD2. From germline, CDR1 is MGHRA and CDR2 YSYEKL. Trimming at V came to 1 base and at J to 7 bases, leaving 6 bases not matched to a gene. The CDR3 is made up of 15 amino acids. The CDR3 sequence: CASSQGIAGGQEQYF. CDR3 coding DNA: TGCGCCAGCAGCCAAGGGATAGCGGGGGGGCAGGAGCAGTACTTC.

This chain uses TRBV10-3 with TRBJ1-1; the D is unclear. V lost 6 bases and J lost 0, with 11 bases in between. This CDR3 spans 14 amino acids. In germline, CDR1 is ENHRY, CDR2 SYGVKD. The CDR3 DNA reads as TGTGCCATCAGGGCAGGAGGTTTGAACACTGAAGCTTTCTTT. Translating gives CAIRAGGLNTEAFF.

Remarks on this clone: Other DNA sequences in this specimen translate into the identical CDR3. V usage is TRBV5-4 and J usage is TRBJ2-5, with 9 bases lining up with TRBD2. In germline, CDR1 is SGHNT, CDR2 YYREEE (reference sequence). J lost 5 bases, V lost 1 base, and 6 bases had no gene match. The CDR3 has 15 residues. CDR3 nucleotide sequence: TGTGCCAGCAGCTTGCGTCTAGCGGGGCAGGAGACCCAGTACTTC. It is translated as CASSLRLAGQETQYF.

The rearrangement links TRBV19 to TRBJ2-1; 7 bases agree with TRBD2. The CDR3 consists of 16 residues. The ends lost 7 bases at V and 4 bases at J; junction bases unmatched: 13. CDR1 and CDR2 from the germline V gene are LNHDA and SQIVND (reference sequence). CDR3 nucleotide sequence: TGTGCCAGTACCCTAGGGCGGGAGTGGGGATACAATGAGCAGTTCTTC. It specifies CASTLGREWGYNEQFF. Complete variable domain (other parts from reference TRBV19 and TRBJ2-1): DGGITQSPKYLFRKEGQNVTLSCEQNLNHDAMYWYRQDPGQGLRLIYYSQIVNDFQKGDIAEGYSVSREKKESFPLTVTSAQKNPTAFYLCASTLGREWGYNEQFFGPGTRLTVL.

The chain is built from TRBV29-1 and TRBJ1-1, with D possibly TRBD1 on 5 matching bases. V lost 4 bases to trimming and J lost 1 base, with 13 bases between them. The CDR3 length is 14 residues. CDR1 SQVTM and CDR2 ANQGSEA come from the germline V gene. The chain's CDR3 is CSVAKQVWNTEAFF. CDR3 in DNA: TGCAGCGTTGCTAAACAGGTGTGGAACACTGAAGCTTTCTTT.

V is TRBV14 and J is TRBJ2-3; TRBD2 aligns across 16 bases. V shed 2 bases, J shed 2 bases, and the junction held 4 bases outside the gene matches. The CDR3 contains 18 residues. CDR1 and CDR2 (germline): SGHDN, FVKESK. The CDR3 loop reads CASSQPGLAGGPTDTQYF. The DNA of the CDR3 is TGTGCCAGCAGCCAACCGGGACTAGCGGGGGGGCCCACAGATACGCAGTATTTT. The full variable domain, rest sourced from reference TRBV14 and TRBJ2-3, is EAGVTQFPSHSVIEKGQTVTLRCDPISGHDNLYWYRRVMGKEIKFLLHFVKESKQDESGMPNNRFLAERTGGTYSTLKVQPAELEDSGVYFCASSQPGLAGGPTDTQYFGPGTRLTVL.

V is TRBV9 and J is TRBJ2-1; the D gene is possibly TRBD2 (6 bases). The germline V and J ends were trimmed by 0 bases and 3 bases, with 16 bases remaining between them. Germline-derived CDR1 and CDR2 are SGDLS and YYNGEE. The CDR3 covers 17 residues. The chain's CDR3 is CASSVGYAAGFYNEQFF. The CDR3 bases are TGTGCCAGCAGCGTAGGATACGCAGCGGGTTTCTACAATGAGCAGTTCTTC.

V and J are TRBV28 and TRBJ2-7; tentatively, D is TRBD1 (5 bases). Germline-derived CDR1 and CDR2 are MDHEN and SYDVKM. V shed 10 bases and J shed 7 bases, with 20 bases lying between them. The CDR3 runs to 13 residues. The CDR3 loop is CATKRPGLWEQYF. The DNA for the CDR3 is TGTGCCACCAAACGGCCAGGGTTGTGGGAGCAGTACTTC.

CDR3 sequence: CASSPPGQTYEQYF. Written as DNA, the CDR3 is TGTGCCAGCTCACCACCGGGACAGACCTACGAGCAGTACTTC. V gene TRBV18 combines with J gene TRBJ2-7, with 7 nucleotides matching TRBD1. The V gene's germline CDR1 is KGHSH and CDR2 LQKENI. The CDR3 runs to 14 residues. Trimming took 0 bases from V and 2 from J; bases not matched to a gene: 1.